What follows are 12 T cell receptor beta chains derived from one specimen sequenced in a study of blood T cell repertoires in COVID-19. The method was immunoSEQ multiplex PCR; TCRdb's version includes in-frame clones alone and lacks a portion of them. The sample gives 150,000 or so clones, around 83% of which show up once; 5.5% to 7% is in the top ten. Sequenced sample: peripheral blood. These receptors all come from a man in his fifties with active or convalescent COVID-19.

This chain uses TRBV29-1 with TRBJ1-2; TRBD1 agrees at 9 bases. The J segment lost 6 bases and the V segment lost 4 bases, leaving 9 bases of the junction unmatched. The CDR3 totals 14 residues. The germline gives CDR1 SQVTM, CDR2 ANQGSEA. The CDR3 here is CSVGRDRENDGYTF. As DNA, the CDR3 is TGCAGCGTTGGACGGGACAGGGAAAATGATGGCTACACCTTC.

The V call is TRBV11-2, the J call TRBJ2-7; 9 nucleotides line up with TRBD1. The CDR3 has 11 amino acids. The germline CDR1 and CDR2 sequences are SGHAT and FQNNGV. J was trimmed by 9 bases and V by 5 bases; bases with no gene match: 2. The CDR3 here is CASSLDRGQYF. Written as DNA, the CDR3 is TGTGCCAGCAGCCTGGACAGGGGGCAGTACTTC.

The chain couples TRBV5-4 to TRBJ1-2; D remains ambiguous. Germline V gene data show CDR1 as SGHNT and CDR2 as YYREEE (reference sequence). The V end lost 2 bases, the J end lost 6 bases, and 14 bases lay between the germline ends. The CDR3 has 14 amino acids. Here the CDR3 reads CASSFTGLWNGYTF. CDR3 bases: TGTGCCAGCAGCTTTACGGGGTTGTGGAATGGCTACACCTTC. Complete variable domain (other parts from reference TRBV5-4 and TRBJ1-2): ETGVTQSPTHLIKTRGQQVTLRCSSQSGHNTVSWYQQALGQGPQFIFQYYREEENGRGNFPPRFSGLQFPNYSSELNVNALELDDSALYLCASSFTGLWNGYTFGSGTRLTVV.

The V gene is TRBV10-3, the J gene TRBJ2-1; maybe TRBD2 (5 bases). The CDR3 length is 14 residues. The germline gives CDR1 ENHRY, CDR2 SYGVKD. With 5 bases removed from V and 1 base from J, the gap between germline ends came to 9 bases. CDR3 sequence: CAISRGGSYNEQFF. Here the CDR3 DNA reads TGTGCCATCAGTCGGGGTGGGTCCTACAATGAGCAGTTCTTC.

The genes are TRBV28 and TRBJ2-2; TRBD1 agrees at 11 bases. After removal of 5 bases from V and 6 bases from J, the junction contained 5 bases not matched to a gene. CDR1 MDHEN and CDR2 SYDVKM come from the germline V gene. This CDR3 comprises 15 residues. This CDR3 is CASSAPGQGAGELFF. The CDR3 DNA is TGTGCCAGCAGTGCCCCGGGACAGGGGGCCGGGGAGCTGTTTTTT.

This chain connects TRBV13 to TRBJ1-3, with TRBD1 matching 7 bases. The trim removed 4 bases at V and 2 bases at J, leaving 14 bases unmatched. CDR1 PRHDT and CDR2 FYEKMQ come from the germline V gene (reference sequence). The CDR3 is 18 residues long. The chain's CDR3 is CASSSYLRTGTTGNTIYF. The CDR3 DNA follows: TGTGCCAGCAGCTCTTACCTTAGGACAGGTACTACTGGAAACACCATATATTTT.

The V and J genes are TRBV6-5 and TRBJ1-6; 10 nucleotides agree with TRBD1. The ends lost 8 bases at V and 8 bases at J; junction bases unmatched: 6. This CDR3 is built from 14 residues. The germline CDR1 and CDR2 sequences are MNHEY and SVGAGI. The CDR3 DNA reads as TGTGCCAGCGCAGGACAGGGGGAGTATTCACCCCTCCACTTT. It encodes CASAGQGEYSPLHF.

The V and J genes are TRBV7-3 and TRBJ1-1; TRBD1 is a possible D gene (5 bases). Germline CDR1 reads SGHTA; CDR2 reads FQGTGA. Between the trimmed V and J ends, which lost 5 bases and 4 bases, there was a span of 14 bases. The CDR3 is 14 residues long. The CDR3 DNA reads as TGTGCCAGCAGCCCCGCGGGGGGAATCACTGAAGCTTTCTTT. Translated: CASSPAGGITEAFF.

The V gene is TRBV11-3, the J gene TRBJ2-6, with a possible D match to TRBD2 (6 bases). Germline V lookup: CDR1 SGHNT, CDR2 YENEEA. Trimming shortened V by 1 base and J by 2 bases, and 18 bases separated the two germline ends. The CDR3 totals 19 residues. The CDR3 coding sequence is TGTGCCAGCAGCTTAGGAGGCGGGTGGCGGGACGCTGGGGCCAACGTCCTGACTTTC. Protein: CASSLGGGWRDAGANVLTF.

This chain links TRBV9 with TRBJ1-6; 8 positions match TRBD1. From germline, CDR1 is SGDLS and CDR2 YYNGEE. The CDR3 is 15 amino acids. Losses at the gene ends were 2 bases for V and 10 bases for J; bases not matched to a gene: 8. The CDR3 DNA sequence: TGTGCCAGCAGCGTCTCGACAGGGGAGAGGTCACCCCTCCACTTT. It codes for CASSVSTGERSPLHF. Full variable domain (rest looked up from reference TRBV9 and TRBJ1-6): DSGVTQTPKHLITATGQRVTLRCSPRSGDLSVYWYQQSLDQGLQFLIQYYNGEERAKGNILERFSAQQFPDLHSELNLSSLELGDSALYFCASSVSTGERSPLHFGNGTRLTVT.

The rearrangement links TRBV6-2 or TRBV6-3 to TRBJ1-5; D is perhaps TRBD1 (6 bases). V gave up 2 bases and J gave up 0 bases, with 17 bases separating them. The CDR3 totals 18 residues. Germline values: CDR1 MNHEY, CDR2 SVGEGT. The DNA of the CDR3 is TGTGCCAGCAGTTACCTACGGGGGGCCGGTTTTAGCAATCAGCCCCAGCATTTT. Its translation: CASSYLRGAGFSNQPQHF.

V and J are TRBV19 and TRBJ1-2, with 8 bases identical to TRBD1. The germline V gene encodes CDR1 LNHDA and CDR2 SQIVND (reference sequence). This CDR3 contains 13 residues. Germline trimming cut 10 bases from V and 7 bases from J; bases unmatched to any gene: 11. The CDR3 loop reads CATTQQGVIGYTF. CDR3 in DNA: TGTGCCACAACCCAACAGGGGGTAATTGGCTACACCTTC.